These 14 T cell receptor beta chains were sequenced from one sample in a study of OX40 agonist ivuxolimab in advanced cancers. Sequencing was performed with immunoSEQ multiplex PCR; in TCRdb, only in-frame clones are kept and a portion is missing. The sample shows about 55,000 clones, 86% of them seen only once. This specimen consisted of CD4+ or CD8+ T cells sorted from blood, obtained in a trial of the OX40 agonist ivuxolimab. These receptors were taken from an adult with an advanced solid tumor such as melanoma, head and neck, liver or kidney cancer.

The genes are TRBV6-6 and TRBJ2-5, with 9 bases fitting TRBD2. J lost 9 bases, V lost 8 bases, and 10 bases had no gene match. The CDR3 totals 13 residues. From germline, CDR1 is MNHNY and CDR2 SVGAGI (reference sequence). CDR3 DNA sequence: TGTGCCAGCGGGCGGGGGGGCCCATGGTCCCAGTACTTC. It codes for CASGRGGPWSQYF.

The rearrangement joins TRBV4-2 to TRBJ1-5; D is uncertain. With 2 bases removed from V and 6 bases from J, the gap between germline ends came to 17 bases. The CDR3 is made up of 16 amino acids. Germline loops: CDR1 LGHNA, CDR2 YNFKEQ. The CDR3 nucleotides read TGTGCCAGCAGCCAAAACGTGAGACCCCACAGTCAGCCCCAGCATTTT. It encodes CASSQNVRPHSQPQHF.

J is TRBJ2-7 and V is TRBV19; 7 positions agree with TRBD1. The CDR3 runs 12 residues. Germline trimming cut 6 bases from V and 3 bases from J; bases unmatched to any gene: 2. CDR1 is LNHDA and CDR2 is SQIVND in the germline V gene (reference sequence). The CDR3 loop reads CASRGTVYEQYF. The CDR3 bases are TGTGCCAGTAGAGGGACAGTCTACGAGCAGTACTTC. The full variable domain, completed using reference TRBV19 and TRBJ2-7, is DGGITQSPKYLFRKEGQNVTLSCEQNLNHDAMYWYRQDPGQGLRLIYYSQIVNDFQKGDIAEGYSVSREKKESFPLTVTSAQKNPTAFYLCASRGTVYEQYFGPGTRLTVT.

The V gene is TRBV5-1, the J gene TRBJ2-1, with D tentatively TRBD2 (5 bases). Trimming cost V 0 bases and J 5 bases, with 9 bases left between them. Germline loops: CDR1 SGHRS, CDR2 YFSETQ. This CDR3 has 14 residues. The CDR3 protein is CASSLDGRNNEQFF. In nucleotides, the CDR3 is TGCGCCAGCAGCTTGGATGGGAGAAACAATGAGCAGTTCTTC.

V is TRBV19 and J is TRBJ2-1; possibly TRBD1 or TRBD2 for D (5 bases each). Trimming left V 5 bases short and J 2 bases short, with 13 bases between. Germline V gene sequence: CDR1 LNHDA, CDR2 SQIVND (reference sequence). The CDR3 contains 15 residues. The CDR3 region is CASSFSGTAYNEQFF. Here the CDR3 DNA reads TGTGCCAGTAGTTTTTCCGGGACCGCCTACAATGAGCAGTTCTTC.

The chain has TRBV13 and TRBJ2-3, with D hard to call. Trimming cost V 2 bases and J 5 bases, with 5 bases left between them. Germline V gene lookup returns CDR1 PRHDT and CDR2 FYEKMQ (reference sequence). CDR3 size: 12 residues. The CDR3, as DNA: TGTGCCAGCAGCTTATTTCTAGATACGCAGTATTTT. It yields the protein CASSLFLDTQYF.

The chain is built from TRBV15 and TRBJ2-4, with D uncertain. From germline, CDR1 is LNHNV and CDR2 YYDKDF (reference sequence). V lost 5 bases, J lost 7 bases, and 15 bases lay in between. The CDR3 extends over 14 amino acids. The CDR3 here is CATSLPNSQNIQYF. CDR3 nucleotides: TGTGCCACCAGCCTTCCTAACAGTCAGAACATTCAGTACTTC. Full variable domain (outside the CDR3, taken from reference TRBV15 and TRBJ2-4): DAMVIQNPRYQVTQFGKPVTLSCSQTLNHNVMYWYQQKSSQAPKLLFHYYDKDFNNEADTPDNFQSRRPNTSFCFLDIRSPGLGDTAMYLCATSLPNSQNIQYFGAGTRLSVL.

The V and J genes are TRBV14 and TRBJ1-3; D gene unclear. Germline CDR1 reads SGHDN; CDR2 reads FVKESK. V lost 0 bases and J lost 4, with 10 bases in between. The CDR3 sequence is 15 residues long. The CDR3 nucleotides are TGTGCCAGCAGCCAAGAACGGGGTACAGGAAACACCATATATTTT. Its protein product is CASSQERGTGNTIYF.

This chain joins TRBV5-6 and TRBJ1-2; D is perhaps TRBD1 (5 bases). This CDR3 is 18 amino acids long. V shed 0 bases and J shed 8 bases, with 26 bases lying between them. Germline values: CDR1 SGHDT, CDR2 YYEEEE. The CDR3 sequence is CASSLEVGQAFAGGGYTF. The DNA of the CDR3 is TGTGCCAGCAGCTTGGAGGTTGGGCAGGCCTTCGCTGGGGGAGGCTACACCTTC. Looking up the rest from reference TRBV5-6 and TRBJ1-2 gives the full variable domain: DAGVTQSPTHLIKTRGQQVTLRCSPKSGHDTVSWYQQALGQGPQFIFQYYEEEERQRGNFPDRFSGHQFPNYSSELNVNALLLGDSALYLCASSLEVGQAFAGGGYTFGSGTRLTVV.

This chain links TRBV19 with TRBJ2-3, with TRBD2 matching over 12 bases. Germline loops: CDR1 LNHDA, CDR2 SQIVND (reference sequence). The CDR3 is made up of 18 amino acids. Trimming at V came to 5 bases and at J to 0 bases, leaving 9 bases not matched to a gene. The CDR3 DNA follows: TGTGCCAGTAGTCCACTAGCGGGGGGACGAACAAGCACAGATACGCAGTATTTT. It is translated as CASSPLAGGRTSTDTQYF.

The gene calls are TRBV7-9 and TRBJ2-1, with 8 bases fitting TRBD2. This CDR3 contains 12 residues. The germline V gene has CDR1 SEHNR and CDR2 FQNEAQ (reference sequence). The ends lost 6 bases at V and 15 bases at J; junction bases unmatched: 10. Written as DNA, the CDR3 is TGTGCCAGCAGTTCCGACCGGGGGGGTCGGTTCTTC. Translation: CASSSDRGGRFF.

The chain uses TRBV6-1 and TRBJ2-2; 7 nucleotides agree with TRBD2. CDR1 and CDR2 (germline): MNHNS, SASEGT. Trimming removed 6 bases from V and 4 bases from J; junction bases left unmatched: 8. This CDR3 spans 15 amino acids. In DNA, the CDR3 is TGTGCCAGCAGGAAATGGGGGGAGGGCACCGGGGAGCTGTTTTTT. It translates to CASRKWGEGTGELFF.

This rearrangement joins TRBV10-1 to TRBJ2-7; 8 bases agree with TRBD1. This CDR3 has 14 residues. Trimming removed 4 bases from V and 0 bases from J; junction bases left unmatched: 2. Germline CDR1 reads WNHNN; CDR2 reads SYGVQD (reference sequence). The CDR3 DNA reads as TGCGCCAGCAGTGGACAGGGGAGCTCCTACGAGCAGTACTTC. Protein product: CASSGQGSSYEQYF.

The chain links TRBV9 to TRBJ2-7; TRBD1 agrees at 7 bases. The length of the CDR3 is 15 residues. Germline V lookup: CDR1 SGDLS, CDR2 YYNGEE. Trimming took 0 bases from V and 1 from J; bases not matched to a gene: 4. The CDR3 DNA follows: TGTGCCAGCAGCGTAGATGGGACAGATTCCTACGAGCAGTACTTC. Its translation: CASSVDGTDSYEQYF.